This TCR beta chain was sequenced during a study of T cell changes during pregnancy in multiple sclerosis. TCRdb's copy holds only in-frame clones and misses some; the assay was immunoSEQ multiplex PCR. The sample carries approximately 90,000 clones, 91% recorded once. This CDR3 spans 14 amino acids. The germline V gene has CDR1 ENHRY and CDR2 SYGVKD. Between the trimmed V and J ends, which lost 5 bases and 3 bases, there was a span of 14 bases. The specimen was peripheral blood, collected before pregnancy. This clonotype was sampled from a female donor with multiple sclerosis, enrolled in a pregnancy study. J is TRBJ2-7 and V is TRBV10-3, with a possible D match to TRBD2 (5 bases). This CDR3 reads CAISPGGGRYEQYF. In DNA, the CDR3 is TGTGCCATCAGTCCCGGAGGAGGCCGCTACGAGCAGTACTTC.